One T cell receptor (beta chain) is described in this entry. This clone showed up just once. No antigen is known for it. One base away there is no much larger clone; base qualities are not given. The data originate from a study of cytomegalovirus exposure and HLA in healthy donors (dated by TCRdb to about 2017). Broadly, across the study: According to an earlier analysis of a few hundred of the donors, about 179 million T cells yielded 95 million to 140 million unique TCR beta sequences and about 280 Gb of sequence data. An early release that covered about 600 HLA-typed donors contained 300 to 350 gigabases of sequencing data and approximately 85 million unique TCR sequences. Among the 398 genotyped donors, 75% to 90% belonged to the genetic ancestry cluster associated with self-reported Caucasian donors. The study aimed to test whether cataloging public T cell receptors could reveal signatures of past pathogen exposure. The study used immunosequencing to profile the T cell repertoires of approximately 640 subjects and linked those repertoires to cytomegalovirus serostatus. In addition to the first cohort of 650 to 750 subjects, a separate validation cohort of 120 different subjects was used. To predict cytomegalovirus infection status, the study brought together high-throughput TCR immunosequencing, statistical association of individual TCRs with disease status, and machine learning. A later analysis re-examined previously published TCR beta repertoires from 500 to 700 donors and added high-resolution HLA genotyping to investigate patterns of TCR occurrence. Rather than using new phenotypic data, the later analysis identified candidate immune exposures from TCR beta sequences and from how often those sequences occurred across donors. To decide whether each TCR beta V gene segment behaved as functional or pseudogenic, an earlier analysis of some 600 of the donors relied on high-throughput TCR beta sequencing. Alongside the repertoire data, information on donor age, sex, ethnicity and CMV serostatus was compiled. A later genetic analysis took genome-wide SNP genotypes for about three fifths of the roughly 700 donors and used that subset as a discovery cohort. All discovery cohort repertoires had been generated using a single sequencing platform. Class I and class II HLA loci were covered by the typing at four-digit resolution. The number of donors typed differed by locus, with roughly 629-640 for A, B, C, DRB1 and DQB1, roughly 520 for DQA1, about 610 for DPA1, and 450 to 480 for DPB1. About 5 DR-DQ haplotypes were handled as single units for association and clustering, since linkage in the cohort was strong. Among some 400 genotyped donors of the cohort, an average of 235,054 unique TCR beta nucleotide sequences were sequenced per donor, 15% to 20% of them non-productive.

Broad study findings and their caveats: A group of highly shared sequence variants was considered likely to be a technical artifact of the sequencing pipeline. Most TCR sequences were observed very rarely across donors, whereas some public TCRs were present in many individuals. In a later analysis, HLA-associated TCR beta chains were found to be more clonally expanded and to have lower generation probabilities than equally common non-associated chains. Because some donors lacked HLA typing at each locus, the association tests relied only on the typed subset. Cytomegalovirus status was reported to be diagnosed by the classifier with high specificity and sensitivity in both the original and validation cohorts. In vitro tests confirmed that a few of the cytomegalovirus-associated TCR beta chains recognize cytomegalovirus antigens. Several of the top co-occurrence clusters appeared to be linked to parvovirus B19, influenza, CMV and Epstein-Barr virus, according to a later analysis. Compared with the 666-donor mean, donors in an Asian-associated ancestry cluster had fewer N-insertions in productive TCRs, according to a later genetic analysis. Assigning TCR associations to individual alleles was difficult when HLA alleles, especially DR and DQ, strongly co-occurred. A further reported finding was that TCR beta sequences accurately predicted the HLA-A and HLA-B alleles for most subjects in the first cohort. CMV serostatus was the only immune exposure information available for the cohort. Because counts were too low, seventeen rarely observed V segments, including chromosome 9 orphons, were left out of the earlier analysis of 587 of the donors. An association between a missense DCLRE1C variant and V-gene and J-gene trimming of TCR beta chains was found in a later genetic analysis and replicated in an independent cohort. The authors suggested that the approach could potentially be generalized to other disease states and immunological phenotypes. The 87-base-pair reads could not distinguish some IMGT-functional V segments, including TRBV6-2 and TRBV6-3, so those segments were excluded. Linkage disequilibrium might explain the correlated functional status among segregating V segments, but an unknown experimental factor could not be ruled out. In a later analysis, 15,000 to 20,000 TCR beta sequences were associated with specific HLA alleles at a false discovery rate of 0.05. In an earlier analysis of 500 to 650 of the donors, most TCR beta V segments appeared in productive rearrangements about 87% or about 30% of the time, broadly matching IMGT annotations. In a later analysis, the rate of TCR association differed among HLA loci, with DRB1 alleles having the most associated TCRs and HLA-C alleles having the fewest. The study gave a list of roughly 150 TCR beta chains associated with cytomegalovirus. Sequencing depth was assumed to be roughly uniform across donors in the presence/absence analyses, though that assumption may not hold. In a later analysis, most CMV-associated TCR beta chains were found to appear HLA-restricted, with HLA associations seemingly driven largely by CMV exposure. Only TCR beta chains were sequenced in this cohort, and the absence of alpha or paired-chain data limited detectable features.

Library preparation was by the immunoSEQ multiplex PCR assay. For the multiplex PCR, a mixture combining 60 forward primers for TCR Vbeta segments and 13 reverse primers for TCR Jbeta segments was used. A multiplex PCR assay on genomic DNA amplified the CDR3 region of rearranged TCR beta genes. The Illumina HiSeq System was used to sequence the amplified TCR beta libraries as 87-base-pair reads. As for the authors' bioinformatics: Across the 600 to 700 repertoires, a later analysis counted 78 million or so unique TCR beta chains, 8.5 million to 12 million of which were shared by at least two donors. To remove PCR and sequencing errors, raw reads were error-corrected and collapsed into unique sequences using a nearest-neighbor algorithm that merged closely related sequences. CDR3 sequences were aligned to IMGT reference sequences to assign V, D and J gene segments. For a sequence to be retained, a match of at least six nucleotides to both a V gene segment and a J gene segment was required. A rearrangement was called productive if the CDR3 had no stop codons and remained in frame with V and J, and every other rearrangement was called non-productive. CDR3 was defined by IMGT convention, running from the second conserved V-encoded cysteine to the conserved J-encoded phenylalanine. Sequences without an unambiguous match to a single V gene segment were excluded from the earlier analysis of about 640 of the donors. An earlier analysis of around 600 of the donors classified V segments as functional when productive rearrangements were above 56.7% and as segregating when the standard deviation between donors was above 5%. To diagnose cytomegalovirus status from the catalog of TCR beta chain sequences, a statistical classification framework was built. In a later analysis, TCR nucleotide sequences were compared against IMGT/GENE-DB human TR gene sequences so that V and J genes could be assigned. A later analysis assigned CDR3 sequences and most-parsimonious VDJ recombination scenarios with the TCRdist pipeline. A later analysis defined each TCR beta chain by its CDR3 amino acid sequence plus V-gene family, and excluded reads lacking a unique V-gene family. To address suspected cross-contamination and a sequencing artifact, a later analysis removed roughly 580 highly shared, low-generation-probability nucleotide sequences. A later analysis calculated a clonal expansion index for each public chain from normalized within-repertoire ranks of inferred template counts. In a later analysis, generation probabilities were computed with a VDJ recombination model fitted to out-of-frame rearrangements, and the resulting probabilities were checked against IGoR. Hypergeometric tests were used in a later analysis to score TCR-TCR, TCR-HLA and TCR-CMV co-occurrence, with a repertoire-size bias correction applied to the TCR pairs. False discovery rates were estimated in a later analysis by permuting HLA or CMV assignments 20 times. In a later analysis, co-occurring TCRs were grouped using DBSCAN, and TCRdist sequence similarity was added for clustering within HLA-allele-positive subsets. Co-occurrence clustering excluded repertoires with fewer than 30,000 or more than 120,000 public chains, plus five with anomalous nucleotide sharing. TCRdb re-hosts the immuneACCESS table, in-frame sequences only. Its copies lack some clones; in the studies checked, an unresolved V gene accounts for under half of them, and the cause for the rest is not known. V, J and clone size are taken as reported in that table, and D and trimming were inferred from the DNA itself. Recorded for this sample are more than 150,000 clones; roughly 87% of them occurred a single time. Less than 2% of the sample is taken by the ten largest.

V is reduced by 5 bases and J by 4 bases, leaving a spacing of 17 bases between them. The CDR3, from cysteine to phenylalanine, totals 16 residues. Of the read, only the CDR3 DNA is kept; its 48 bases are in frame from base 1. Reading the germline V gene gives CDR1 SGHTA and CDR2 FQGNSA. The cohort comprised fewer than 750 healthy bone marrow donors. At the time of sampling, every cohort member was nominally healthy, though immune exposures that went unrecorded were likely present. The donor tested CMV seronegative, placing the donor among the approximately 360 seronegative members of the cohort. A peripheral blood sample was collected from each donor, and TCR beta sequencing was performed on peripheral blood mononuclear cells. Genomic DNA extraction from the blood cell samples was performed with the Qiagen DNeasy Blood Extraction Kit.

The receptor was isolated from a man aged 40-55 years in good health and CMV-seronegative. Sequencing was done on a sample of PBMCs. This sequence uses TRBV7-2 and TRBJ1-4; the D gene is possibly TRBD1, with 6 bases matching. The sequenced DNA: TGTGCCAGCAGCCGCAATAGGGGGTCGGGTAATGAAAAACTGTTTTTT. This sequence encodes CASSRNRGSGNEKLFF.